The rows below give T cell receptor beta chains drawn from one sample of a study of blood T cells in healthy people across ages. TCRdb re-derived calls from the 5' RACE reads in MiXCR, one entry per CDR3 protein. The table shows 1.5 million to 2 million distinct CDR3 sequences, with around 40% occurring only once. Sequencing was performed on blood. These receptors were obtained from a human donor in good health. The CDR3 runs from the conserved cysteine through the conserved F or W. The order of the fields is clone size, V gene, D gene, J gene, CDR3 DNA, CDR3 protein. The D gene is left open where the match is weak. For some rows the clone size is stated as once, few or many, or as a class when expanded; others skip it.

.	TRBV25-1	.	TRBJ2-7	TGTGCCAGCAGTGATTACAACCACGAGCAGTACTTC	CASSDYNHEQYF
.	TRBV4-3	.	TRBJ1-2	TGCGCCAGCAGCCAAGAAGGCCGGAGTGGCTACACCTTC	CASSQEGRSGYTF
.	TRBV28	.	TRBJ1-1	TGTGCCAGCAGTTCGCCCCGGGGCACTGAAGCTTTCTTT	CASSSPRGTEAFF
.	TRBV29-1	.	TRBJ1-2	TGCAGCGTTGAAGACAGGGGAGCCGTTGGCTACACCTTC	CSVEDRGAVGYTF
.	TRBV7-9	.	TRBJ2-6	TGTGCCAGCATCCTATATCCTGGGGCCAACGTCCTGACTTTC	CASILYPGANVLTF
.	TRBV12-3/TRBV12-4	.	TRBJ1-6	TGTGCCAGCAGGTTCTCTCGGAACAATTCACCCCTCCACTTT	CASRFSRNNSPLHF
.	TRBV11-2	TRBD1	TRBJ2-3	TGTGCCAGCAGCTCCGGTGACAGGGGCCCTGTAACAGATACGCAGTATTTT	CASSSGDRGPVTDTQYF
few	TRBV7-6	TRBD2	TRBJ2-7	TGTGCCAGCAGCCCTTCACTAGCGGGGGCCTACTACGAGCAGTACTTC	CASSPSLAGAYYEQYF
.	TRBV29-1	.	TRBJ1-2	TGCAGCGTGGGCAGGCACCTTGACTATGGCTACACCTTC	CSVGRHLDYGYTF
few	TRBV12-3/TRBV12-4	.	TRBJ1-2	TGTGCCAGCAGTGGGACTCCTAACTATGGCTACACCTTC	CASSGTPNYGYTF
.	TRBV15	.	TRBJ1-5	TGTGCCACCAGCAGAGATAAAACAGGTTGGCAGCCCCAGCATTTT	CATSRDKTGWQPQHF
few	TRBV7-6	.	TRBJ2-1	TGTGCCAGCAGCTATACAGGGATTAAGGAGCAGTTCTTC	CASSYTGIKEQFF
once	TRBV5-5	.	TRBJ1-2	TGTGCCGGCAGCTCAAGCGGGAGTTATGGCTACACCTTC	CAGSSSGSYGYTF
.	TRBV5-1	.	TRBJ2-5	TGCGCCAGCAGCTTGTTGGGGGGGCAGGAAGAGACCCAGTACTTC	CASSLLGGQEETQYF
.	TRBV5-1	TRBD1	TRBJ1-2	TGCGCCAGCAGCTCAAATGGACAGGGAGTTGATGGCTACACCTTC	CASSSNGQGVDGYTF
many	TRBV4-1	TRBD1	TRBJ2-1	TGCGCCAGCAGCCAAGCGACAGGGGATAATGAGCAGTTCTTC	CASSQATGDNEQFF
.	TRBV2	TRBD2	TRBJ2-7	TGTGCCAGCCAGCCTTCGGGGGGACTAGGCCCCTACGAGCAGTACTTC	CASQPSGGLGPYEQYF
few	TRBV4-1	.	TRBJ1-2	TGCGCCAGCAGCCAAGAACCCTCGGCAGTCTATGGCTACACCTTC	CASSQEPSAVYGYTF
.	TRBV6-1	TRBD1	TRBJ1-5	TGTGCCAGCCGACTCCACAGGGGGCAGGGGAGCAATCAGCCCCAGCATTTT	CASRLHRGQGSNQPQHF
few	TRBV4-3	.	TRBJ1-2	TGCGCCGGCAGCCAAGGGCGGTTGAACTATGGCTACACCTTC	CAGSQGRLNYGYTF
.	TRBV12-3/TRBV12-4	.	TRBJ2-3	TGTGCCAGCAGTTTTGCGGCAGATACGCAGTATTTT	CASSFAADTQYF
once	TRBV2	.	TRBJ1-1	TGTGCCAGCAGTATCCAAGGGTACAGTGAAGCTTTCTTT	CASSIQGYSEAFF
few	TRBV29-1	TRBD1	TRBJ1-2	TGCAGCGTTGTGGGGCGACAGGGGGCGCGCGGCTACACCTTC	CSVVGRQGARGYTF
.	TRBV6-1	.	TRBJ2-2	TGTGCCAGCAAAGCTGGGAACACCGGGGAGCTGTTTTTT	CASKAGNTGELFF
few	TRBV9	.	TRBJ2-3	TGTGCCAGCAGCGTAGCGGGGGCGGGGGATACGCAGTATTTT	CASSVAGAGDTQYF
few	TRBV4-2	TRBD2	TRBJ2-5	TGTGCCAGCAGCCAAAATGCGGGGGGCCTTAAGGAGACCCAGTACTTC	CASSQNAGGLKETQYF
.	TRBV7-2	.	TRBJ1-2	TGTGCCAGCAGCTTAGGGACGGGTTACCAGGCTAACTATGGCTACACCTTC	CASSLGTGYQANYGYTF
few	TRBV7-9	TRBD1	TRBJ2-7	TGTGCCAGCAGCGATGGGACAGGAGTCGGAGAGCAGTACTTC	CASSDGTGVGEQYF
.	TRBV6-1	TRBD1	TRBJ2-5	TGTGCCAGCAGTGAAGCCGGACAGGGCCAAGAGACCCAGTACTTC	CASSEAGQGQETQYF
few	TRBV27	TRBD1	TRBJ2-7	TGTGCCAGCAGTAGCCCAGGGACAGATCCCTCCGAGCAGTACTTC	CASSSPGTDPSEQYF
.	TRBV27	TRBD2	TRBJ2-5	TGTGCCACTCCACGGGCGGGGGGCCAAGAGACCCAGTACTTC	CATPRAGGQETQYF
.	TRBV7-2	TRBD2	TRBJ2-5	TGTGCCAGCAGCTTAGCGGGACTAGAGGAAGAGACCCAGTACTTC	CASSLAGLEEETQYF
few	TRBV12-3/TRBV12-4	.	TRBJ2-3	TGTGCCAGCAGTTTGTATAGCCCTACAGATACGCAGTATTTT	CASSLYSPTDTQYF
few	TRBV7-2	.	TRBJ1-1	TGTGCCAGCAGCTATACAGAGGCCACTGAAGCTTTCTTT	CASSYTEATEAFF
few	TRBV27	.	TRBJ2-1	TGTGCCACTTACACGCGCCGTCACAATGAGCAGTTCTTC	CATYTRRHNEQFF